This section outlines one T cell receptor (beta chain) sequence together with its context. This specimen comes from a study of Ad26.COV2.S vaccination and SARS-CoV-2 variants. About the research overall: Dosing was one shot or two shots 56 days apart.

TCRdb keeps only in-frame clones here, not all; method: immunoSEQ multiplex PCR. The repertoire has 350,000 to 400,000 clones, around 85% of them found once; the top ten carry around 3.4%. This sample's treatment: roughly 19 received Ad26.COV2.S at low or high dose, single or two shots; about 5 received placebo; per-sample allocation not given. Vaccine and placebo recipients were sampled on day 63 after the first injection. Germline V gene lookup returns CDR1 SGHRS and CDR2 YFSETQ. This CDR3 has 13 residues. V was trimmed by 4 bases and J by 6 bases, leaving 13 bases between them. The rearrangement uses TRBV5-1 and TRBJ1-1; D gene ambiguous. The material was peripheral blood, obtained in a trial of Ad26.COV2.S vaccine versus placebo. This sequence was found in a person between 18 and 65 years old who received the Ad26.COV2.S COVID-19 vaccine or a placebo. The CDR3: CASSRQGLAEAFF. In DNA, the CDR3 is TGCGCCAGCAGCCGGCAAGGACTCGCTGAAGCTTTCTTT.